What follows are 5 T cell receptor beta chains derived from one specimen sequenced in a study of T cell repertoires in cytomegalovirus infection. A single record per CDR3 protein comes from TCRdb applying MiXCR to the reads. The table records a few hundred thousand distinct CDR3 sequences, roughly 15% of them present only once. The material sequenced was PBMCs. The source is a human donor in good health (CMV status not recorded). Some clones in this sample may be carry-over from other donors' samples.

This clonotype was counted many times. V usage is TRBV7-9 and J usage is TRBJ2-2; D is perhaps TRBD1 (7 bases). This CDR3 has 14 residues. V was clipped by 7 bases and J by 5 bases, with 14 bases between them. Germline loops: CDR1 SEHNR, CDR2 FQNEAQ (reference sequence). This CDR3 reads CASIRGAETGELFF. The CDR3 DNA sequence: TGTGCCAGCATCAGGGGGGCAGAGACCGGGGAGCTGTTTTTT.

This clonotype was counted ten times or more. The chain links TRBV7-2 to TRBJ2-1, with D possibly being TRBD2 (6 bases). V lost 2 bases, J lost 9 bases, and 11 bases lay in between. Germline loops: CDR1 SGHTA, CDR2 FQGNSA. CDR3 length: 13 amino acids. CDR3 in amino acids: CASSLTSISEQFF. The CDR3 nucleotides are TGTGCCAGCAGCTTAACTAGCATCAGTGAGCAGTTCTTC.

V is TRBV15 and J is TRBJ2-1; the D is unclear. This CDR3 is built from 15 residues. The V gene's germline CDR1 is LNHNV and CDR2 YYDKDF (reference sequence). V was shortened by 1 base and J by 8 bases, with 15 bases between the two germline ends. DNA for the CDR3: TGTGCCACCAGCAGAGTAGGAAGGGCCGGGCATGAGCAGTTCTTC. Encoded protein: CATSRVGRAGHEQFF.

The sample holds a few counts of this clonotype. The gene calls are TRBV6-2 or TRBV6-3 and TRBJ1-5, with D unresolved. The CDR3 totals 16 residues. The germline V gene has CDR1 MNHEY and CDR2 SVGEGT. V shed 4 bases and J shed 2 bases, with 15 bases lying between them. The CDR3 DNA reads as TGTGCCAGCAGTTCCCGGAACCTGCTTGGCAATCAGCCCCAGCATTTT. As protein: CASSSRNLLGNQPQHF.

This clonotype was detected many times. The rearrangement links TRBV7-8 to TRBJ2-5; D gene ambiguous. Between the trimmed V and J ends, which lost 2 bases and 5 bases, there was a span of 9 bases. Germline V lookup: CDR1 SGHVS, CDR2 FQNEAQ. This CDR3 has 13 amino acids. The CDR3 protein is CASSLNLRETQYF. CDR3 nucleotide sequence: TGTGCCAGCAGCTTAAACCTTCGGGAGACCCAGTACTTC.